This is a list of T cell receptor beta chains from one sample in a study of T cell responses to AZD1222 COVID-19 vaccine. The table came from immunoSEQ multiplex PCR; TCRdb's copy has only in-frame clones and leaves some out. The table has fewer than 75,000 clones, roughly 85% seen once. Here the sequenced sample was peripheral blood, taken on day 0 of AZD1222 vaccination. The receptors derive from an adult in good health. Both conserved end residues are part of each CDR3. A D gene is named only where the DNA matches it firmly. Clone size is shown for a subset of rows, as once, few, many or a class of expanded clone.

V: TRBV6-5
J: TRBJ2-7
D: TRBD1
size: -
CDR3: CASSYEGTGRYEQYF
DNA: TGTGCCAGCAGTTATGAGGGGACAGGGAGGTACGAGCAGTACTTC

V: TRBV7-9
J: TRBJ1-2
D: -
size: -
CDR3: CASSLVAGGNYGYTF
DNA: TGTGCCAGCAGCTTAGTGGCGGGGGGTAACTATGGCTACACCTTC

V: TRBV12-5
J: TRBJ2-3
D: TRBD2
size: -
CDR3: CARGRGGGPADTQYF
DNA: TGTGCTCGCGGCCGGGGCGGGGGGCCTGCAGATACGCAGTATTTT

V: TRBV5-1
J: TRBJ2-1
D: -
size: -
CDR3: CASSLAAGNNEQFF
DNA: TGCGCCAGCAGCTTGGCGGCAGGGAACAATGAGCAGTTCTTC

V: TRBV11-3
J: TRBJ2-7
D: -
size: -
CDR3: CASSPWSGEQYF
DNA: TGTGCCAGCAGCCCTTGGAGTGGGGAGCAGTACTTC

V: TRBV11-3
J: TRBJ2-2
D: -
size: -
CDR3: CASSLVAATGELFF
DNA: TGTGCCAGCAGCTTAGTAGCGGCCACCGGGGAGCTGTTTTTT

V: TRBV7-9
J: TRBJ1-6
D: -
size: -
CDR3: CASSSQPAVDSPLHF
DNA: TGTGCCAGCAGCTCCCAGCCAGCCGTGGATTCACCCCTCCACTTT

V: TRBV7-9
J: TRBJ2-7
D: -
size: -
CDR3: CASSPAGGPYEQYF
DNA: TGTGCCAGCAGCCCCGCCGGGGGCCCCTACGAGCAGTACTTC

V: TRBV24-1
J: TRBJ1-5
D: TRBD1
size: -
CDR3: CATSGKDRDPNQPQHF
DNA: TGTGCCACCAGTGGGAAAGACAGGGACCCCAATCAGCCCCAGCATTTT

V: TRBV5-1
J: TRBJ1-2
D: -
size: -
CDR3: CASSLGDAGTYGYTF
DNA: TGCGCCAGCAGCTTAGGAGACGCAGGGACCTATGGCTACACCTTC

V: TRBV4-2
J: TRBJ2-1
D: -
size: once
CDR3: CASSQDWAGDNEQFF
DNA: TGTGCCAGCAGCCAAGATTGGGCCGGGGACAATGAGCAGTTCTTC

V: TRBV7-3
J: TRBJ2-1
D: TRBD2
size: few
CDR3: CASSTLEGLALNEQFF
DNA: TGTGCCAGCAGCACCCTAGAGGGACTAGCGCTCAATGAGCAGTTCTTC

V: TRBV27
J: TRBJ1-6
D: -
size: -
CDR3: CASSFSTANSPLHF
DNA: TGTGCCAGCAGTTTCTCGACAGCCAATTCACCCCTCCACTTT

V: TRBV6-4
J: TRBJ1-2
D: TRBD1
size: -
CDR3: CASRATPGQGYGYTF
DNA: TGTGCCAGCAGAGCCACGCCGGGACAGGGGTATGGCTACACCTTC

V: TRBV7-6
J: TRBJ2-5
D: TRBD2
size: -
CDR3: CASSLLAGGTQETQYF
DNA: TGTGCCAGCAGTTTACTAGCGGGGGGTACCCAAGAGACCCAGTACTTC

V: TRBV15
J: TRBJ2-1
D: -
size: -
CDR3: CATSRRGVVNEQFF
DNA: TGTGCCACCAGCAGGAGGGGGGTGGTTAATGAGCAGTTCTTC

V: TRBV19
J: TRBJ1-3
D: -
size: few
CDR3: CASSIGAGNTIYF
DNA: TGTGCCAGTAGTATTGGGGCTGGAAACACCATATATTTT

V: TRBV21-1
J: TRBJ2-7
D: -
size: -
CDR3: CASSKNRGSYEQYF
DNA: TGTGCCAGCAGCAAGAACAGGGGCTCCTACGAGCAGTACTTC

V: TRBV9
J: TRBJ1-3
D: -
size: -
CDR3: CASSLGGGSGNTIYF
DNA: TGTGCCAGCAGCCTCGGGGGGGGTTCAGGAAACACCATATATTTT

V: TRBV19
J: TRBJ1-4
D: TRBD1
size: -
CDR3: CASKDRGHEKLFF
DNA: TGTGCCAGTAAAGACAGGGGGCATGAAAAACTGTTTTTT

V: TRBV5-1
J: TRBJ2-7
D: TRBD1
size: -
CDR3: CASSTIGTGAYEQYF
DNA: TGCGCCAGCAGCACCATCGGGACAGGGGCCTACGAGCAGTACTTC

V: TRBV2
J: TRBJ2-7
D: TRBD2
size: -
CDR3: CASRHKKLTSGVGYEQYF
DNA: TGTGCCAGCAGGCATAAAAAACTAACTAGCGGGGTTGGCTACGAGCAGTACTTC

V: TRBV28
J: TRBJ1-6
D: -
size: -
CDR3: CASSLVGSLTDISYNSPLHF
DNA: TGTGCCAGCAGTTTAGTTGGCAGCCTCACCGACATCTCCTATAATTCACCCCTCCACTTT

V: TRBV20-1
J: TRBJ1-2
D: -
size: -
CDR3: CSASRGRRGYTF
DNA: TGCAGTGCTAGTAGGGGCAGGAGGGGCTACACCTTC

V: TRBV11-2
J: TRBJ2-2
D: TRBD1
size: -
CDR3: CASSSLGTDTGELFF
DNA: TGTGCCAGCAGCTCCCTCGGGACAGACACCGGGGAGCTGTTTTTT

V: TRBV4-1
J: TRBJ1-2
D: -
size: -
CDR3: CASSQGRGMAYGYTF
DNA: TGCGCCAGCAGCCAAGGACGGGGTATGGCCTATGGCTACACCTTC

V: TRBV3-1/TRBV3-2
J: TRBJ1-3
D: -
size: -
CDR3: CASSQTVGNTIYF
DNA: TGTGCCAGCAGCCAAACAGTTGGAAACACCATATATTTT

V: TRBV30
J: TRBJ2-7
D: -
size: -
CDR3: CAWSGGVEQYF
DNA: TGTGCCTGGAGTGGGGGGGTCGAGCAGTACTTC

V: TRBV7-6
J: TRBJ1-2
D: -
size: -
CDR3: CASSSTLNYGYTF
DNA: TGTGCCAGCAGCTCGACCCTTAACTATGGCTACACCTTC

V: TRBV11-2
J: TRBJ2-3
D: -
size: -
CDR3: CASSLGPRGTDTQYF
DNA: TGTGCCAGCAGCTTAGGGCCCAGGGGCACAGATACGCAGTATTTT

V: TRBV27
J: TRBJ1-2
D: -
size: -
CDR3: CASSPHKAASGYTF
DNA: TGTGCCAGCAGTCCTCATAAAGCGGCCTCCGGCTACACCTTC

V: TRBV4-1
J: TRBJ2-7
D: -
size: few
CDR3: CASSQGRLPYEQYF
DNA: TGCGCCAGCAGCCAAGGGCGGTTGCCCTACGAGCAGTACTTC

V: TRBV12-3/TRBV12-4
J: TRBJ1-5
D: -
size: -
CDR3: CASSFQATQPQHF
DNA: TGTGCCAGCAGTTTCCAGGCCACTCAGCCCCAGCATTTT

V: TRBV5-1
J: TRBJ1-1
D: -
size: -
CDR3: CASSLKRNTEAFF
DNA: TGCGCCAGCAGCTTAAAGAGGAACACTGAAGCTTTCTTT

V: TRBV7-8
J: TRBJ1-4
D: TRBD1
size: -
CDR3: CASSSQGGSNEKLFF
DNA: TGTGCCAGCAGCAGCCAGGGGGGCTCGAATGAAAAACTGTTTTTT

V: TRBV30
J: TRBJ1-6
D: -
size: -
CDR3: CAWGSMGSVSPLHF
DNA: TGTGCCTGGGGCTCCATGGGGTCGGTGTCACCCCTCCACTTT

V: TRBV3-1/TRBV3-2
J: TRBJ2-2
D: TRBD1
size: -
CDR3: CASSQGGTGLLFF
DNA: TGTGCCAGCAGCCAAGGTGGGACAGGGCTGCTGTTTTTT

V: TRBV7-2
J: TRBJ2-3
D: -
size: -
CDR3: CASSSPNLDTQYF
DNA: TGTGCCAGCAGCTCCCCGAACCTGGATACGCAGTATTTT

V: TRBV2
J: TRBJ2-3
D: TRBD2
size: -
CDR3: CASGPSGGAKWTDTQYF
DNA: TGTGCCAGCGGCCCTAGCGGGGGGGCTAAGTGGACAGATACGCAGTATTTT

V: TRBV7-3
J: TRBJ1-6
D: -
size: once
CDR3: CASSLVDNSPLHF
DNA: TGTGCCAGCAGCTTAGTTGATAATTCACCCCTCCACTTT

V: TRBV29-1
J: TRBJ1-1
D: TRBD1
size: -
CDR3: CSVTYRAGGNTEAFF
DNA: TGCAGCGTTACATACAGGGCAGGGGGGAACACTGAAGCTTTCTTT

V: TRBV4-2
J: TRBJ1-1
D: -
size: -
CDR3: CASSQTGALITEAFF
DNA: TGTGCCAGCAGCCAAACCGGGGCTTTAATCACTGAAGCTTTCTTT

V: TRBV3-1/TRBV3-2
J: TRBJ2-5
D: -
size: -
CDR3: CASSQDIGGETQYF
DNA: TGTGCCAGCAGCCAAGATATCGGGGGAGAGACCCAGTACTTC

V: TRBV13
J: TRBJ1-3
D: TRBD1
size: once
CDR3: CASSSTGSGNTIYF
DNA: TGTGCCAGCAGCTCGACAGGGTCTGGAAACACCATATATTTT

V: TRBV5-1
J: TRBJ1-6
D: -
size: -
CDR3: CASSLEANSPLHF
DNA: TGCGCCAGCAGCTTGGAAGCTAATTCACCCCTCCACTTT

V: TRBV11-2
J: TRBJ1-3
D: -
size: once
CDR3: CASSLTALGSPISGNTIYF
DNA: TGTGCCAGCAGCCTAACGGCGCTGGGCAGCCCGATCTCTGGAAACACCATATATTTT

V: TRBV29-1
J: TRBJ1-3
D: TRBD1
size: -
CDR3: CSVADRGSPPGNTIYF
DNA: TGCAGCGTTGCGGACAGGGGCAGTCCTCCTGGAAACACCATATATTTT

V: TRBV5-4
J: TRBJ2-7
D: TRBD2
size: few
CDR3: CASSLGSGEGYEQYF
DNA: TGTGCCAGCAGCTTGGGCAGCGGGGAGGGGTACGAGCAGTACTTC

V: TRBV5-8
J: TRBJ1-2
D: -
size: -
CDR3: CASSLRATAAGYTF
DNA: TGTGCCAGCAGCTTGCGGGCGACAGCGGCTGGCTACACCTTC

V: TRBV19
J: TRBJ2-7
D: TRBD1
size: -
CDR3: CASSISDRGYEQYF
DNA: TGTGCCAGTAGTATTTCCGACAGGGGCTACGAGCAGTACTTC

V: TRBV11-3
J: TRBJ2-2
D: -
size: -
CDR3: CASSPSRANTGELFF
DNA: TGTGCCAGCAGCCCTTCTAGGGCGAACACCGGGGAGCTGTTTTTT

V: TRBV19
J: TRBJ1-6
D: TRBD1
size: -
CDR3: CASQGARWNSPLHF
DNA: TGTGCCAGTCAGGGGGCGCGTTGGAATTCACCCCTCCACTTT

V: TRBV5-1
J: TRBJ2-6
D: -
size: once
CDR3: CASSLEALGSGANVLTF
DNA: TGCGCCAGCAGCTTGGAAGCTCTGGGCTCTGGGGCCAACGTCCTGACTTTC

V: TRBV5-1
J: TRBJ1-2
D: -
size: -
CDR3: CASSQIRDNQGYTF
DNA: TGCGCCAGCAGCCAGATCCGGGACAACCAAGGCTACACCTTC

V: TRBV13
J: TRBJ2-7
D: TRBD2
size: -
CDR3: CASSPWGLAASVDEQYF
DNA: TGTGCCAGCAGCCCGTGGGGACTAGCAGCCAGCGTGGACGAGCAGTACTTC

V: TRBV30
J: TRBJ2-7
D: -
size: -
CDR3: CAWSVAESSYEQYF
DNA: TGTGCCTGGAGTGTAGCTGAGAGCTCCTACGAGCAGTACTTC

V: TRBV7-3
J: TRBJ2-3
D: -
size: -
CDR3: CASSRRGDTQYF
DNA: TGTGCCAGCAGCAGAAGGGGGGATACGCAGTATTTT

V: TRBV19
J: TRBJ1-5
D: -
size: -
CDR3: CASSIVAGVQPQHF
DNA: TGTGCCAGTAGTATCGTGGCAGGCGTCCAGCCCCAGCATTTT

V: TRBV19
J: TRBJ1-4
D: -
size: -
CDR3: CASSINGRIGEKLFF
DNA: TGTGCCAGTAGTATTAATGGCAGGATAGGTGAAAAACTGTTTTTT